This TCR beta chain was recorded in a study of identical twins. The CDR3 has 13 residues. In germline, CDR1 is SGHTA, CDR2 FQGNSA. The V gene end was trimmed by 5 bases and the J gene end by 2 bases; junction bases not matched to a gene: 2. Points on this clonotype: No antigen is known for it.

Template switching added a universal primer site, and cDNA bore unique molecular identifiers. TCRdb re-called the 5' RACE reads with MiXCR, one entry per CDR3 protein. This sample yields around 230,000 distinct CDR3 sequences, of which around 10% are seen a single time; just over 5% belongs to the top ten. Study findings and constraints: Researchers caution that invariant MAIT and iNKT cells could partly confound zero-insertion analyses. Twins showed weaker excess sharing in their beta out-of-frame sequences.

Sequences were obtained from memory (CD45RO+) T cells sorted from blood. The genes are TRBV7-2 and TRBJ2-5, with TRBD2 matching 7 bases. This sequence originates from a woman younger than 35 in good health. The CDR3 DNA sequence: TGTGCCAGCAGCCGACTAGCTCAAGAGACCCAGTACTTC. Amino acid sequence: CASSRLAQETQYF.